The sequence of this T cell receptor (beta chain) was determined in a study of T cell repertoires in cytomegalovirus infection. The table lists this clonotype with a few counts. Antigen unknown. TCRdb fed the reads into MiXCR, producing one record per CDR3 protein. There are 650,000 to 850,000 distinct CDR3 sequences in the sample; about 28% occur only once, and around 12% lies in the top ten. V lost 2 bases and J 5 bases, leaving 12 bases between the germline ends. This CDR3 contains 14 residues. The sample consisted of cultured CD8+ T cells from PBMCs, taken from culture after CMV antigen stimulation. J is TRBJ2-5 and V is TRBV12-3 or TRBV12-4; possibly TRBD2 for D (6 bases). This receptor was taken from a human donor in good health (CMV status not recorded). Some clones in this sample may be carry-over from other donors' samples. The CDR3 loop reads CASSLPGTRETQYF. The CDR3 nucleotides are TGTGCCAGCAGTTTACCAGGGACTCGGGAGACCCAGTACTTC.